Listed below are T cell receptor beta chains from one sample, sequenced in a study of PD-1 blockade in classical Hodgkin lymphoma. Sequenced by immunoSEQ multiplex PCR; TCRdb stores in-frame clones only, minus some. The repertoire holds about 40,000 clones, roughly 88% seen once, with about 7.8% in the top ten. This sample comprised peripheral blood mononuclear cells (PBMCs), obtained before the second cycle of nivolumab. These receptors all stem from a human donor with classical Hodgkin lymphoma. The CDR3 runs from the conserved cysteine through the conserved F or W. The order of the fields is J gene, V gene, D gene, clone size, CDR3 DNA, CDR3 protein. D genes are given only for firm matches. Clone size is not always given. Where it is, it says once, few, many or a class for expanded clones.

>TRBJ2-4|TRBV7-6|-|-
TGTGCCAGCAGCTTGGTCGGGGCTAGCGACCCTCAGTACTTC
CASSLVGASDPQYF
>TRBJ2-3|TRBV30|-|-
TGTGCCTGGAGTGGGGGGTCAGATACGCAGTATTTT
CAWSGGSDTQYF
>TRBJ2-1|TRBV7-8|-|once
TGTGCCAGCAGCCTTTACTACAATGAGCAGTTCTTC
CASSLYYNEQFF
>TRBJ1-5|TRBV21-1|-|-
TGTGCCAGCAGTAATCCGAGGGGGTCGTATCAGCCCCAGCATTTT
CASSNPRGSYQPQHF
>TRBJ2-1|TRBV9|TRBD2|-
TGTGCCAGCAGCGGATTAGCGGGACACGGGAATGAGCAGTTCTTC
CASSGLAGHGNEQFF
>TRBJ1-5|TRBV19|TRBD1|-
TGTGCCAGTAGTACCCCGGACAGGTCTCAGCCCCAGCATTTT
CASSTPDRSQPQHF
>TRBJ1-2|TRBV29-1|-|-
TGCAGCGCCTTGCCAACAGCCGATAACTATGGCTACACCTTC
CSALPTADNYGYTF
>TRBJ1-1|TRBV5-4|-|-
TGTGCCAGCAGCCGTACGAGTGTCCTGAACACTGAAGCTTTCTTT
CASSRTSVLNTEAFF
>TRBJ2-7|TRBV6-5|TRBD2|once
TGTGCCAGCAGTTACTCGACTAGCGGGTCCTACGAGCAGTACTTC
CASSYSTSGSYEQYF
>TRBJ1-1|TRBV6-5|-|-
TGTGCCAGCAGTTACTCGACCACAGGGTTGAACACTGAAGCTTTCTTT
CASSYSTTGLNTEAFF
>TRBJ1-3|TRBV20-1|-|-
TGCAGTGCTAGAGATAAAAACACCATATATTTT
CSARDKNTIYF
>TRBJ1-1|TRBV21-1|-|-
TGTGCCAGCAGCAAAGGGGGTTTCGCTCCGGGACAGGGCTCCCCAGACACTGAAGCTTTCTTT
CASSKGGFAPGQGSPDTEAFF
>TRBJ2-7|TRBV5-4|TRBD2|few
TGTGCCAGCAGCTTGGTTGGGACTAGCGGTTACGAGCAGTACTTC
CASSLVGTSGYEQYF
>TRBJ2-3|TRBV28|-|-
TGTGCCACCTACAGGGTCCCAGATACGCAGTATTTT
CATYRVPDTQYF
>TRBJ1-2|TRBV7-3|TRBD1|-
TGTGCCAGCAGCTACGGACAGGGTGATGGCTACACCTTC
CASSYGQGDGYTF
>TRBJ2-7|TRBV25-1|TRBD1|-
TGTGCCAGCCGGGACAGGGGGTTCAACGAGCAGTACTTC
CASRDRGFNEQYF
>TRBJ2-7|TRBV6-1|-|medium-sized
TGTGCCAGCAGTGAACAGTTAGCAGGTAGCTACGAGCAGTACTTC
CASSEQLAGSYEQYF
>TRBJ2-1|TRBV7-7|-|-
TGTGCTAGCAGCTTAGGTGTTGGGCGTCAAGAGCAGTTCTTC
CASSLGVGRQEQFF
>TRBJ2-7|TRBV21-1|-|-
TGTGCCAGCAGCACGGTCCGGGACGAGCAGTACTTC
CASSTVRDEQYF
>TRBJ1-3|TRBV7-8|-|few
TGTGCCAGCAGCCAGAGAAGTTCTGGAAACACCATATATTTT
CASSQRSSGNTIYF
>TRBJ1-2|TRBV7-9|TRBD1|-
TGTGCCAGCAGGCCTAGGGCAACAGGGGCCGGAAGCTACACCTTC
CASRPRATGAGSYTF
>TRBJ1-3|TRBV6-5|-|-
TGTGCCAGCAGTTACCTCGCCTCTGGAAACACCATATATTTT
CASSYLASGNTIYF
>TRBJ2-1|TRBV28|-|-
TGTGCCAGCAGTTTATCGCTCCCTAATGAGCAGTTCTTC
CASSLSLPNEQFF
>TRBJ2-7|TRBV9|TRBD2|-
TGTGCCAGCAGCCCCCCTAGCGGGCTCCATTCCTACGAGCAGTACTTC
CASSPPSGLHSYEQYF
>TRBJ2-2|TRBV30|-|-
TGTGCCTGGATTGGCCCAAGAGATTACACCGGGGAGCTGTTTTTT
CAWIGPRDYTGELFF
>TRBJ2-7|TRBV6-1|-|-
TGTGCCAGCACCCGACACCCCTACGAGCAGTACTTC
CASTRHPYEQYF
>TRBJ2-7|TRBV7-2|-|-
TGTGCCAGCAGCTTAGATCAGTCCTACGAGCAGTACTTC
CASSLDQSYEQYF
>TRBJ1-6|TRBV2|-|-
TGTGCCAGCAGTCCTGGGTCAGGGGCGATCAATTCACCCCTCCACTTT
CASSPGSGAINSPLHF
>TRBJ1-1|TRBV14|TRBD1|-
TGTGCCAGCAGCCCATTCACAGGGGCGAACACTGAAGCTTTCTTT
CASSPFTGANTEAFF
>TRBJ1-4|TRBV4-1|-|-
TGCGCCAGCAGCCAAGGTACAGTGACGGGAAAACTGTTTTTT
CASSQGTVTGKLFF
>TRBJ1-2|TRBV25-1|TRBD1|once
TGTGCCAGCAGTGAATGGACAGGGGTGGACTCCTATGGCTACACCTTC
CASSEWTGVDSYGYTF
>TRBJ2-7|TRBV19|-|-
TGTGCCAGTAGTACAACAGGTCTGCGCGAGCAGTACTTC
CASSTTGLREQYF
>TRBJ2-7|TRBV15|TRBD1|once
TGTGCCACCAGCAGAGATACACAGGGGGCCTACGAGCAGTACTTC
CATSRDTQGAYEQYF
>TRBJ2-3|TRBV30|-|-
TGTGCCTGGAGTGCAGTCGATTCAAGAGATTCAGATACGCAGTATTTT
CAWSAVDSRDSDTQYF